The following is a T cell receptor (beta chain) sequence with its context. The record originates from a study of blood T cell repertoires in COVID-19. In germline, CDR1 is MDHEN, CDR2 SYDVKM. V dropped 4 bases and J dropped 6 bases, with 16 bases sitting between them. CDR3 length: 15 residues. Libraries were prepared by immunoSEQ multiplex PCR; TCRdb keeps only in-frame clonotypes and omits some of them. The data contain 200,000 or so clones, 60% to 85% of them singletons. This chain connects TRBV28 to TRBJ1-5, with unresolved D. This sequence was found in a woman aged 70-85 years with acute or convalescent COVID-19. Sample: peripheral blood. CDR3 nucleotide sequence: TGTGCCAGCAGTTCCACTGGGCGCTTGGTTCAGCCCCAGCATTTT. Protein: CASSSTGRLVQPQHF.